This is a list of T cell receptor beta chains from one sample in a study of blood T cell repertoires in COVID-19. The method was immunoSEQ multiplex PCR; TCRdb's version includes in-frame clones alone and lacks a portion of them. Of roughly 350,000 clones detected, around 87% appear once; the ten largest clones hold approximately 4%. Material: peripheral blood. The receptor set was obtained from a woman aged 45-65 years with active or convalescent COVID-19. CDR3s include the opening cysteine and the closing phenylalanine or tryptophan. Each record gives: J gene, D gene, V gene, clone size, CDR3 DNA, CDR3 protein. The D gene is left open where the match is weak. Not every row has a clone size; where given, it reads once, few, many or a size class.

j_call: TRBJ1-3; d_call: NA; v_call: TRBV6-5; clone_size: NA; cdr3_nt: TGTGCCAGCAGGACGACAGAGAGCTCTGGAAACACCATATATTTT; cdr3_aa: CASRTTESSGNTIYF
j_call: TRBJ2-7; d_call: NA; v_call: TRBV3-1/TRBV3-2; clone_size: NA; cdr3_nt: TGTGCCAGCAGCCCCCTCCCCACTAGCTACGAGCAGTACTTC; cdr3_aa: CASSPLPTSYEQYF
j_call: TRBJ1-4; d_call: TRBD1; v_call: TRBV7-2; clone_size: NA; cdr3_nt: TGTGCCAGCAGCTTGCTGGGACAGCTCACTAATGAAAAACTGTTTTTT; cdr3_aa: CASSLLGQLTNEKLFF
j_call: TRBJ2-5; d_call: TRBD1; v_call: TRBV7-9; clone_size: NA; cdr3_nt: TGTGCCAGCAGCTTTATTGGACAGGGGGCGGAGACCCAGTACTTC; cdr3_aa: CASSFIGQGAETQYF
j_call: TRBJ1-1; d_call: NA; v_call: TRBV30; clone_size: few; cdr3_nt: TGTGCCTGGAGTCAGTTGAACACTGAAGCTTTCTTT; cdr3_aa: CAWSQLNTEAFF
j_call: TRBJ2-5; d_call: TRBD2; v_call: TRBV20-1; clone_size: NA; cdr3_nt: TGCAGTGCTAGTAAAACCCTAGCGGGGGGGGAGACCCAGTACTTC; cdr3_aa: CSASKTLAGGETQYF
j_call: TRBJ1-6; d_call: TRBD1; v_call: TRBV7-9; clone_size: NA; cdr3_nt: TGTGCCAGCAGCGGGGGACAGATTTATAATTCACCCCTCCACTTT; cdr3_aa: CASSGGQIYNSPLHF
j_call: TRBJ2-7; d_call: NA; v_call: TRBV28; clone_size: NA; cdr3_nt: TGTGCCAGCAGTTTTTTCACCGCGGCCGAGCAGTACTTC; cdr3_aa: CASSFFTAAEQYF
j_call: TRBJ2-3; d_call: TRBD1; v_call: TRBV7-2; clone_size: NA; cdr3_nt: TGTGCCAGCAGCTTGGGACAGAGCACAGATACGCAGTATTTT; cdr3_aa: CASSLGQSTDTQYF
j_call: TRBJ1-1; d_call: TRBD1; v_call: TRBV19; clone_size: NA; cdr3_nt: TGTGCCAGTAGCAATATTCCATGGACAGGGGGCTCGGACACTGAAGCTTTCTTT; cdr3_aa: CASSNIPWTGGSDTEAFF
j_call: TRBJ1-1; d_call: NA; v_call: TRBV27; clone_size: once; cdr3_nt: TGTGCCAGCAGAAGGGGGAGGGACACTGAAGCTTTCTTT; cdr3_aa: CASRRGRDTEAFF
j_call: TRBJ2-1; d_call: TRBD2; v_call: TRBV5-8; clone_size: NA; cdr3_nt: TGTGCCAGCAGCGTGGGACTAGCGGGAGCCGATGAGCAGTTCTTC; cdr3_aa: CASSVGLAGADEQFF
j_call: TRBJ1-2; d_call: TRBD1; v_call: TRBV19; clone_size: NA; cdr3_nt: TGTGCCAGTAGTACTTCAGCCGGGACAGGAGGCTTCTATGGCTACACCTTC; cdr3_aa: CASSTSAGTGGFYGYTF
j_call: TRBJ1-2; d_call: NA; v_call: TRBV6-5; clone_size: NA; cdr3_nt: TGTGCCAGCAGTTACCAAGCCGGGTATGGCTACACCTTC; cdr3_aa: CASSYQAGYGYTF
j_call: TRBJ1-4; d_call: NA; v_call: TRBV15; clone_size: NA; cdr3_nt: TGTGCCACCAGCAGAGATTCCGTACAGAATGAAAAACTGTTTTTT; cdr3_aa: CATSRDSVQNEKLFF
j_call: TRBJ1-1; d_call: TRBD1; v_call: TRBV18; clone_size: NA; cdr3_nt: TGTGCCAGCTCACCAAGGCAGGGGGCTTTCGACACTGAAGCTTTCTTT; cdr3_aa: CASSPRQGAFDTEAFF
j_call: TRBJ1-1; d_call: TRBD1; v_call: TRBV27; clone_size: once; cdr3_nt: TGTGCCAGCAGTTTAGGGGTTAATTACGGGACAGGGGATACTGAAGCTTTCTTT; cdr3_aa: CASSLGVNYGTGDTEAFF
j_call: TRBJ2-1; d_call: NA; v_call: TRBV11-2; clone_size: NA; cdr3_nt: TGTGCCAGCAGCTCAACCGCCGCGGCGGACAGCTCCTACAATGAGCAGTTCTTC; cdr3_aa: CASSSTAAADSSYNEQFF
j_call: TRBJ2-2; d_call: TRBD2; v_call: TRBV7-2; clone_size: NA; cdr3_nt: TGTGCCAGCAGCTACGCGGGAGCGAACACCGGGGAGCTGTTTTTT; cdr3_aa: CASSYAGANTGELFF
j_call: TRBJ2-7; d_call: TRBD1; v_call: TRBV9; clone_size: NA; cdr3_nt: TGTGCCAGCAGCGCGGGACAGGCTAATTACGAGCAGTACTTC; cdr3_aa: CASSAGQANYEQYF
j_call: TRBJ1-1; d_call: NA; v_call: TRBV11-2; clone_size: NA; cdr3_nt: TGTGCCAGCAGCTTAGGGTCGGGCACTGAAGCTTTCTTT; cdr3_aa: CASSLGSGTEAFF
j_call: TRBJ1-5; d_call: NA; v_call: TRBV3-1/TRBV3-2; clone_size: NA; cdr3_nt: TGTGCCAGCAGCCAAGATCTACTGAGCAATCAGCCCCAGCATTTT; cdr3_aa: CASSQDLLSNQPQHF
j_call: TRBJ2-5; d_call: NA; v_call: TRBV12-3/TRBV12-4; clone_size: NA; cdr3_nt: TGTGCCAGCACCCTACTACGTCAAGAGACCCAGTACTTC; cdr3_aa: CASTLLRQETQYF
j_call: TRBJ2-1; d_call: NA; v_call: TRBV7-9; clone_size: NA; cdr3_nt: TGTGCCAGCAGCCGCCCTACCTACTCCTACAATGAGCAGTTCTTC; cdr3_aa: CASSRPTYSYNEQFF
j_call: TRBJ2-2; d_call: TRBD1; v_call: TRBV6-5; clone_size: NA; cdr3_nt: TGTGCCAGCAGTTATCGACAGGGCGGTACCGGGGAGCTGTTTTTT; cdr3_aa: CASSYRQGGTGELFF
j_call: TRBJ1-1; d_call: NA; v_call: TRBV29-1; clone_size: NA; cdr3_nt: TGCAGCGTTCTACCCCCGGCCAGGGGAGCTTTCTTT; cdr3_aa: CSVLPPARGAFF
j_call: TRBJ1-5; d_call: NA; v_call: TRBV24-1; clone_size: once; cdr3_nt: TGTGCCACCAGTGAGGCACACGTTAGCAATCAGCCCCAGCATTTT; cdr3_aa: CATSEAHVSNQPQHF
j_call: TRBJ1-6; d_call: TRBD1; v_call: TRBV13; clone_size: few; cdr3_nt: TGTGCCAGCAGCTTGTGGAGACAGGGGGGCCCGGATTCACCCCTCCACTTT; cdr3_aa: CASSLWRQGGPDSPLHF
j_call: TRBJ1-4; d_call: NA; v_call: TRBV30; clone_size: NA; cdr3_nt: TGTGCCCGACGGACAGAGGATGCAACTAATGAAAAACTGTTTTTT; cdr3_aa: CARRTEDATNEKLFF
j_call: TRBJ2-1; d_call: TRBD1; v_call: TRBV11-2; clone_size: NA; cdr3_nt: TGTGCCAGCAGCTTGGCGACAGGGCCCTACAATGAGCAGTTCTTC; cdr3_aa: CASSLATGPYNEQFF
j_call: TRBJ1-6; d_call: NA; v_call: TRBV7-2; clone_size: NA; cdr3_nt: TGTGCCAGCAGCTTTCCGATCCAGGCCGATTCACCCCTCCACTTT; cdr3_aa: CASSFPIQADSPLHF
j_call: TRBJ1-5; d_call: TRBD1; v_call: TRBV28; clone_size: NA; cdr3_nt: TGTGCCAGCAGTTTACAGGGGGCCCTTCTCCAGCATTTT; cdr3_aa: CASSLQGALLQHF
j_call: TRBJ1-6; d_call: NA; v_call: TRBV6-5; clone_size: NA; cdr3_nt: TGTGCCAGCAATACCATAGGTTACAGTTCACCCCTCCACTTT; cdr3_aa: CASNTIGYSSPLHF
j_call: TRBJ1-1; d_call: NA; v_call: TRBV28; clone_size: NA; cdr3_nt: TGTGCCAGCAGTTTAGGCACCAAAGCTTTCTTT; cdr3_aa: CASSLGTKAFF
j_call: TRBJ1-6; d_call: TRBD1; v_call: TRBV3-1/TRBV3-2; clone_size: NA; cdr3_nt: TGTGCCAGCAGCCCGGGACAGCCCAATTCACCCCTCCACTTT; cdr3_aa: CASSPGQPNSPLHF
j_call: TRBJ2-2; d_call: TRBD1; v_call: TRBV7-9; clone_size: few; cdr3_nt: TGTGCCAGCCCATTTACCCGACAGGGAACGAACACCGGGGAGCTGTTTTTT; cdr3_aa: CASPFTRQGTNTGELFF
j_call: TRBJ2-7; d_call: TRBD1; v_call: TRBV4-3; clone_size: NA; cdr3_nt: TGCGCCAGCAGCCAAGATGTGAGGACAGGGGGCTCCTACGAGCAGTACTTC; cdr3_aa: CASSQDVRTGGSYEQYF
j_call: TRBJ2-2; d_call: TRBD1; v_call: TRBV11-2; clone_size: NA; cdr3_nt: TGTGCCAGCAGCTCCCTCGGGACAGAACCCTACACCGGGGAGCTGTTTTTT; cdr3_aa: CASSSLGTEPYTGELFF
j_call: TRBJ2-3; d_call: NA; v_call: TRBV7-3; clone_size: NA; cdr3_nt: TGTGCCAGCAGCTTAAAGGGGACTCGGCTCGATACGCAGTATTTT; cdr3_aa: CASSLKGTRLDTQYF
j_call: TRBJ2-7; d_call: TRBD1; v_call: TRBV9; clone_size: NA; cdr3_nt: TGTGCCAGCAGCGTTGGACAGGGAGCCTACGAGCAGTACTTC; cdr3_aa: CASSVGQGAYEQYF
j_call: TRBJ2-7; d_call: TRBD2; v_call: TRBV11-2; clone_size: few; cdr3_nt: TGTGCCAGCAGCTTATACGGGGGGTCCTACGAGCAGTACTTC; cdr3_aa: CASSLYGGSYEQYF
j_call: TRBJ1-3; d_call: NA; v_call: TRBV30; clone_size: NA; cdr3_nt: TGTGCCTGGAGTAGAGGAATGGGCTCTGGAAACACCATATATTTT; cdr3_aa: CAWSRGMGSGNTIYF
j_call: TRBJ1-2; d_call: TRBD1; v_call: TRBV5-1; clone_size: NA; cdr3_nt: TGCGCCAGCAGCCCCGGGACAGGGCCAGGCTACACCTTC; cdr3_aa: CASSPGTGPGYTF
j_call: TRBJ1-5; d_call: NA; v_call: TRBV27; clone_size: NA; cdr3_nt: TGTGCCAGCAGCCCGAACGGGGATCATCAGCCCCAGCATTTT; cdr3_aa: CASSPNGDHQPQHF
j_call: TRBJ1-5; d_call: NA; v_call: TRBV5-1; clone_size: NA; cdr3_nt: TGCGCCAGCAGCTTTGGAGGCAATCAGCCCCAGCATTTT; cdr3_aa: CASSFGGNQPQHF
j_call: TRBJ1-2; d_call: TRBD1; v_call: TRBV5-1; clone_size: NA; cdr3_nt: TGCGCCAGCAGCTTGAGAGTCCGGGACAGTGGGGACTATGGCTACACCTTC; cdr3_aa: CASSLRVRDSGDYGYTF
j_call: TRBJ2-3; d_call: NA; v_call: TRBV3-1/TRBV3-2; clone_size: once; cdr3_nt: TGTGCCAGCAGCGATCTACCAGATACGCAGTATTTT; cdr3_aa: CASSDLPDTQYF
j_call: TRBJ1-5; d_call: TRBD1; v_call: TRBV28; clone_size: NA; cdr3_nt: TGTGCCAGCAGTTTACCGGGGGGGACAGTCAATCAGCCCCAGCATTTT; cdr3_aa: CASSLPGGTVNQPQHF
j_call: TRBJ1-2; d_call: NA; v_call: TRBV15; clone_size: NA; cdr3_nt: TGTGCCACCAGCAGAGATCGTCAGGGAGGGACCTATGGCTACACCTTC; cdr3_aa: CATSRDRQGGTYGYTF
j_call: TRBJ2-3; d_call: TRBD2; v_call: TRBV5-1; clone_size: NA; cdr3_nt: TGCGCCAGCAGCTTGTACACTAGCGGGAGCACAGATACGCAGTATTTT; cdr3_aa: CASSLYTSGSTDTQYF